This entry features one TCR beta chain sequence. As yet, its antigen is unknown. The data were obtained in a study of cytomegalovirus exposure and HLA in healthy donors. Study as a whole: The roughly 120 validation repertoires used the same platform as the approximately 670 first-cohort repertoires, a later analysis reported.

The length of the CDR3 is 14 residues. V dropped 8 bases and J dropped 0 bases, with 14 bases sitting between them. Germline assignment: CDR1 SNHLY and CDR2 FYNNEI. Study results and caveats: Cytomegalovirus-associated TCR beta chains were listed, numbering more than 150. Specificity for CMV antigens was confirmed in vitro for a few of the CMV-associated chains.

Repertoires were generated with immunoSEQ multiplex PCR, while TCRdb's copy carries only in-frame clones and drops some. The sample carries under 150,000 clones, around 89% recorded once. V gene TRBV2 combines with J gene TRBJ2-7; D may be TRBD2 (5 bases). The sequence was obtained from a woman in her late teens or twenties in good health and CMV-seropositive. Sample: PBMCs. The CDR3 nucleotides are TGTGCCAGCGGCCTAGTAGGGAGCTCCTACGAGCAGTACTTC. Its protein product is CASGLVGSSYEQYF.